These 18 T cell receptor beta chains originate from one sample sequenced in a study of shared clonotypes between healthy human individuals. Here immunoSEQ multiplex PCR was the method, and the copy in TCRdb shows in-frame clones only, minus some. The table includes about 990,000 clones, around 78% detected once. Sequenced material: memory CD4+ T cells from PBMCs. The subset: CD45RA-negative fraction. The receptors shown here come from a young man in good health. Some clones in this sample may be carry-over from other donors' samples.

The CDR3 spells CASSRELAGYNEQFF. As DNA, the CDR3 is TGCGCCAGCAGCCGCGAACTAGCGGGTTACAATGAGCAGTTCTTC. The chain uses TRBV5-1 and TRBJ2-1, with TRBD2 matching 9 bases. The CDR3 is made up of 15 amino acids. J gave up 4 bases and V 4 bases, and 6 bases lay outside the gene matches. The V gene's germline CDR1 is SGHRS and CDR2 YFSETQ.

The rearrangement links TRBV25-1 to TRBJ1-1; D remains unclear. CDR3 length equals 15 residues. The germline CDR1 and CDR2 sequences are MGHDK and SYGVNS. V dropped 4 bases and J dropped 5 bases, with 17 bases sitting between them. As DNA, the CDR3 is TGTGCCAGCAGTGGGCAAATGGCCCGAGCAACTGAAGCTTTCTTT. Amino acids: CASSGQMARATEAFF.

This chain connects TRBV15 to TRBJ2-1; D might be TRBD1 (5 bases). Deletions cut 3 bases from V and 8 bases from J, with 26 bases between. CDR1 and CDR2 (germline): LNHNV, YYDKDF (reference sequence). The CDR3 is 18 residues long. CDR3 bases: TGTGCCACCAGCAGGAACCCCAGGGCCCAAGGACCTACTGATGAGCAGTTCTTC. Residues: CATSRNPRAQGPTDEQFF.

V and J are TRBV6-5 and TRBJ2-7, with D uncertain. Germline V CDR1 and CDR2: MNHEY, SVGAGI. V lost 6 bases and J lost 1, with 13 bases in between. This CDR3 has 14 amino acids. The CDR3 nucleotides read TGTGCCAGCAGGCCCGGAACTGATTCCTACGAGCAGTACTTC. This translates into CASRPGTDSYEQYF.

The V gene is TRBV5-1, the J gene TRBJ2-5; 12 nucleotides align to TRBD2. The germline V gene encodes CDR1 SGHRS and CDR2 YFSETQ. The CDR3 extends over 16 amino acids. J was trimmed by 0 bases and V by 5 bases; bases with no gene match: 5. CDR3 bases: TGCGCCAGCAGGCGTCGACTAGCGGGAGACCAAGAGACCCAGTACTTC. Amino acids: CASRRRLAGDQETQYF.

The CDR3 sequence is CASTKRTSGTDNEQFF. The CDR3 nucleotides read TGTGCCAGCACAAAAAGGACTAGCGGGACCGACAATGAGCAGTTCTTC. The rearrangement links TRBV4-2 to TRBJ2-1; 12 bases align to TRBD2. V lost 7 bases, J lost 5 bases, and 9 bases stayed unmatched. In germline, CDR1 is LGHNA, CDR2 YNFKEQ. CDR3 length equals 16 residues.

This chain joins TRBV5-4 and TRBJ2-1; tentative D call: TRBD2 (5 bases). The CDR3 totals 13 residues. The germline CDR1 and CDR2 sequences are SGHNT and YYREEE (reference sequence). Trimming pared 4 bases from V and 10 bases from J, leaving 15 bases between. This chain's CDR3 is CASSPRGGWEQFF. The CDR3 DNA sequence: TGTGCCAGCAGCCCGCGCGGAGGTTGGGAGCAGTTCTTC.

This clone was observed at least ten times. The gene calls are TRBV19 and TRBJ2-6; 9 bases align to TRBD2. The CDR3 consists of 16 residues. Germline assignment: CDR1 LNHDA and CDR2 SQIVND (reference sequence). The V and J ends lost 4 bases and 1 base, in that order; junction bases with no gene match: 2. CDR3 sequence: CASSSSGGSGANVLTF. The CDR3 DNA sequence: TGTGCCAGTAGTAGTAGCGGGGGTTCTGGGGCCAACGTCCTGACTTTC.

This chain connects TRBV30 to TRBJ1-3; D uncertain. This CDR3 has 17 amino acids. CDR1 is GTSNPN, CDR2 SVGIG, per germline (reference sequence). Trimming took 3 bases from V and 0 from J, leaving 18 bases between them. In DNA form, the CDR3 reads TGTGCCTGGAGCCCCTTCTTCACCCCTTCCTCTGGAAACACCATATATTTT. Encoded protein: CAWSPFFTPSSGNTIYF.

The rearrangement joins TRBV28 to TRBJ1-1, with D unresolved. CDR3 size: 11 residues. V was trimmed by 5 bases and J by 8 bases, leaving 9 bases between them. Per the germline V gene, CDR1 is MDHEN and CDR2 is SYDVKM. The CDR3 loop is CASSAGVEAFF. The CDR3 bases are TGTGCCAGCAGTGCCGGGGTCGAAGCTTTCTTT.

The rearrangement uses TRBV5-1 and TRBJ1-2; a weak D match, TRBD1 (5 bases). CDR3 length equals 14 residues. Germline lookup yields CDR1 SGHRS and CDR2 YFSETQ. With 8 bases removed from V and 3 bases from J, the gap between germline ends came to 17 bases. CDR3: CASSALPGDYGYTF. Here the CDR3 DNA reads TGCGCCAGTTCAGCTCTCCCGGGGGACTATGGCTACACCTTC.

Points on this clone: The sample contains more than one DNA sequence encoding this CDR3. This chain joins TRBV18 and TRBJ2-7; 10 bases are shared with TRBD2. Germline trimming cut 2 bases from V and 3 bases from J; bases unmatched to any gene: 4. The CDR3 is made up of 15 amino acids. CDR1 and CDR2 from the germline V gene are KGHSH and LQKENI. CDR3 sequence reads: CASSPGLAGDYEQYF. CDR3 in DNA: TGTGCCAGCTCACCAGGTCTAGCGGGAGACTACGAGCAGTACTTC.

The chain uses TRBV6-1 and TRBJ1-5, with 9 nucleotides matching TRBD1. Trimming took 6 bases from V and 7 from J; bases not matched to a gene: 10. This CDR3 spans 15 amino acids. Germline V CDR1 and CDR2: MNHNS, SASEGT. As DNA, the CDR3 is TGTGCCAGCAGCCCCGACAGGGGGAAAGGGCAGCCCCAGCATTTT. Its protein product is CASSPDRGKGQPQHF.

The CDR3: CASSAGQGRRRQPQHF. In nucleotides, the CDR3 is TGTGCCAGCAGTGCTGGACAGGGGAGGCGTCGGCAGCCCCAGCATTTT. The rearrangement uses TRBV6-4 and TRBJ1-5; the match to TRBD1 covers 9 bases. The CDR3 runs 16 residues. The germline V gene has CDR1 MRHNA and CDR2 SNTAGT. Trimming at V came to 4 bases and at J to 7 bases, leaving 11 bases not matched to a gene.

This chain connects TRBV10-3 to TRBJ1-2; maybe TRBD1 (5 bases). With 10 bases removed from V and 2 bases from J, the gap between germline ends came to 20 bases. Germline V gene data show CDR1 as ENHRY and CDR2 as SYGVKD. The CDR3 loop spans 15 amino acids. CDR3 sequence reads: CASSQGPGINYGYTF. CDR3 bases: TGTGCCAGTTCTCAGGGCCCAGGGATAAACTATGGCTACACCTTC.

This clone was observed a single time. This rearrangement joins TRBV7-2 to TRBJ1-1; 9 bases are shared with TRBD1. Germline V gives CDR1 SGHTA, CDR2 FQGNSA. V was pared by 6 bases and J by 4 bases, with 6 bases of the junction left unmatched. The CDR3 loop spans 14 amino acids. As DNA, the CDR3 is TGTGCCAGCAGACTACAGGGGGCGGTCACTGAAGCTTTCTTT. This translates into CASRLQGAVTEAFF.

The chain couples TRBV5-1 to TRBJ2-2, with 9 bases aligning to TRBD1. V was pared by 4 bases and J by 6 bases, with 7 bases of the junction left unmatched. Germline CDR1 is SGHRS and CDR2 is YFSETQ. This CDR3 contains 15 residues. CDR3 sequence reads: CASSTGQGYAGELFF. CDR3 bases: TGCGCCAGCAGCACCGGACAGGGGTACGCCGGGGAGCTGTTTTTT.

The J gene is TRBJ1-2, the V gene TRBV29-1; D uncertain. Trimming shortened V by 2 bases and J by 2 bases, and 12 bases separated the two germline ends. Germline values: CDR1 SQVTM, CDR2 ANQGSEA. This CDR3 comprises 14 residues. The CDR3 sequence is CSVESNRGNYGYTF. The CDR3 DNA follows: TGCAGCGTTGAATCTAATCGGGGAAACTATGGCTACACCTTC.